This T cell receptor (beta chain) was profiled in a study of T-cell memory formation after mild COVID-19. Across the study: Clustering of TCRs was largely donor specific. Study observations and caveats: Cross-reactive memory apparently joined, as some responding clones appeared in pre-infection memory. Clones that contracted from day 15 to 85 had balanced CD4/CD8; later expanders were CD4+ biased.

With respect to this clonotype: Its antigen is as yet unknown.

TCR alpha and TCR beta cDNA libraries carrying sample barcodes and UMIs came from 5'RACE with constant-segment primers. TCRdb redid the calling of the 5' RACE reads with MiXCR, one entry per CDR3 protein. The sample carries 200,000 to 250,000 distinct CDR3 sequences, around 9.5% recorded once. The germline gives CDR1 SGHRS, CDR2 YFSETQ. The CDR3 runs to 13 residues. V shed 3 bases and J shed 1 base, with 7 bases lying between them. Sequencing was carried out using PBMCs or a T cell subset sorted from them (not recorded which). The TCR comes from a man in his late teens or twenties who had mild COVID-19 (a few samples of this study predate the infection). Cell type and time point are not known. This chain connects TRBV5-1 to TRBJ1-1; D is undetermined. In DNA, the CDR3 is TGCGCCAGCAGCTCGGAAAAGAACACTGAAGCTTTCTTT. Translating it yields CASSSEKNTEAFF.